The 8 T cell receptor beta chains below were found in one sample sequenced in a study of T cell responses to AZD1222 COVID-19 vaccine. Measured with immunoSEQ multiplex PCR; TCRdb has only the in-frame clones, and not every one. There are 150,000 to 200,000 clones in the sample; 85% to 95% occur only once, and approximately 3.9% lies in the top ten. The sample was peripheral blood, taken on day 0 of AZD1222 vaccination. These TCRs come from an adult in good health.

For the CDR3, the DNA is TGTGCCAGCGGCGATCAGCCCCAGCATTTT. This codes for CASGDQPQHF. This chain joins TRBV6-5 and TRBJ1-5; D is uncertain. The CDR3 is 10 amino acids. Germline CDR1 and CDR2: MNHEY and SVGAGI. V lost 8 bases to trimming and J lost 5 bases, with 4 bases between them.

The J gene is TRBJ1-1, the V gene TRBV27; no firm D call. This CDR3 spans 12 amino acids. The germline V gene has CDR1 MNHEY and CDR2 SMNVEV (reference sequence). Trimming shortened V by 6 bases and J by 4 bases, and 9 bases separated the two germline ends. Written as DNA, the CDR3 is TGTGCCAGCAGGGAATTAGGCACTGAAGCTTTCTTT. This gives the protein CASRELGTEAFF.

The chain's CDR3 is CASTLPVGGELFF. CDR3 in DNA: TGTGCCAGCACCCTCCCCGTCGGCGGGGAGCTGTTTTTT. The V and J genes are TRBV12-3 or TRBV12-4 and TRBJ2-2; no clear D gene. The germline V and J ends were trimmed by 7 bases and 7 bases, with 13 bases remaining between them. This CDR3 is built from 13 residues.

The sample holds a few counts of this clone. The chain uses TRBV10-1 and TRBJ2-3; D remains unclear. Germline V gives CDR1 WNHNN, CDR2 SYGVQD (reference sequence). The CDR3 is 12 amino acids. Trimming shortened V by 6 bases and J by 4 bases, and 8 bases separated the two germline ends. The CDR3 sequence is CASRDRADTQYF. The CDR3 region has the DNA TGCGCCAGCAGGGATCGGGCAGATACGCAGTATTTT.

CDR3 residues: CASSRGTTQPQHF. The DNA for the CDR3 is TGTGCCAGCTCACGGGGGACAACCCAGCCCCAGCATTTT. This sequence joins TRBV18 and TRBJ1-5; a possible D gene is TRBD1 (6 bases). This CDR3 region has 13 residues. Germline V gene lookup returns CDR1 KGHSH and CDR2 LQKENI. The V end was cut by 4 bases, the J end by 7 bases, with 11 bases between.

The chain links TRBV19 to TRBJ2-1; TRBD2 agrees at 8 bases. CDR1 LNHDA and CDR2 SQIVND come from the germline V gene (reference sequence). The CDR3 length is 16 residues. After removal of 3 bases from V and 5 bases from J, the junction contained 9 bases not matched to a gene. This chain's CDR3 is CASSMKRGLLDNEQFF. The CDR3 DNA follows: TGTGCCAGTAGTATGAAGCGGGGGCTCCTCGACAATGAGCAGTTCTTC.

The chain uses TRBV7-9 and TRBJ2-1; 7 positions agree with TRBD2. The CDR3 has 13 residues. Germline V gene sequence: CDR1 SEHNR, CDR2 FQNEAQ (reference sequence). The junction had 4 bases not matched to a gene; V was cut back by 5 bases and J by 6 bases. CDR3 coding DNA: TGTGCCAGCAGCCTAGGACTAGTCAATGAGCAGTTCTTC. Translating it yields CASSLGLVNEQFF.

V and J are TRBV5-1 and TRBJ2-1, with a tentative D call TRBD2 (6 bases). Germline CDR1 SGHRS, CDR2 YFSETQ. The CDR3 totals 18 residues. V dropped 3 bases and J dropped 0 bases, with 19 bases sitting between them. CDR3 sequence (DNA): TGCGCCAGCAGCTCTGGGTTTCACGGCGGGGTCTCCTACAATGAGCAGTTCTTC. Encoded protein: CASSSGFHGGVSYNEQFF.